This T cell receptor beta chain was identified during a study of T cell responses to AZD1222 COVID-19 vaccine (dated by TCRdb to about 2021). Turning to the overall study: A total of more than 230 trial participants underwent TCR sequencing, of whom about 200 had received two doses of AZD1222 and 26 had received two doses of the MenACWY control vaccine. Enrollment into the trials was organized by age into subgroups of 18-55, 56-69 and 70-plus years, and those subgroups contained around 150, 28 and 57 TCR-sequenced participants, respectively. Beyond this particular receptor, the publication reports: Because no day 14 peak-response samples were available, the repertoires could be characterized only after the peak T cell response. After two AZD1222 doses, both the breadth and the depth of spike-specific TCRs were significantly higher than at day 0 and than in MenACWY recipients. CD4 TCRs associated with the vaccine covered the entire spike protein, and the dominant responses were in regions 160-218 and 743-854. In the small 56-69-year group, the increase in depth fell short of significance, most likely because of low power. Only six AZD1222 recipients were SARS-CoV-2 seropositive at baseline, limiting conclusions about previously exposed vaccinees. Nearly half of unique spike-specific TCRs reportedly recognized epitopes outside regions mutated in the B.1.351 and B.1.1.7 variants. Participants were mostly white British and included more females than males, and it was suggested by the authors that clonal diversity may have been underestimated.

The time point tag for this specimen amounts to: baseline before first vaccination. The meaning of the sample's treatment or condition label: meningococcal conjugate vaccine given as trial control. Vaccinee samples were obtained from the UK trials COV001 and COV002, which included a single-blind randomized controlled phase 2/3 trial of AZD1222 (ChAdOx1 nCoV-19) in healthy adults. For TCRbeta chain sequencing, PBMC samples were collected from trial participants at day 0 and at day 28 after the second dose. The CDR3 regions of human TCRbeta chains were analyzed by immunosequencing. Regarding the original processing steps: Repertoire TCRs were checked for matches against a reference library of SARS-CoV-2-specific TCRs that had been generated using the MIRA antigen-specificity platform. Breadth was defined as the fraction of unique TCRs that were SARS-CoV-2-associated. Depth was defined as the fraction of total T cells that were SARS-CoV-2-associated. Using the MIRA data, every spike-specific TCR was mapped to the spike region that the TCR reacted to and assigned to either a CD4 or a CD8 class. Log10-transformed breadth and depth values were compared by one-way ANOVA with Sidak's multiple comparisons tests. Entries here come from immuneACCESS through TCRdb and include only in-frame sequences with V and J called. Some clones fail to appear in such tables; in the studies checked, an unresolved V gene covers under half of the shortfall, and the cause of the remainder is unknown. The D gene and trimming were derived from the DNA, and the V and J assignments and clone size from that table. This sample is represented by around 160,000 clones; 75% to 85% of them were singletons. In total, the top ten clones hold approximately 4% of the sample.

The germline V gene (reference sequence) supplies CDR1 SGHKS and CDR2 YYEKEE. V loses 4 bases at its end and J loses 2 bases; junction bases beyond the gene matches: 10. Spanning cysteine to phenylalanine, the CDR3 consists of 16 amino acids. Of the read, only the CDR3 DNA is kept; its 48 bases are in frame from base 1. Notes on this clone: Its cognate antigen has yet to be identified. Base quality data are lacking; no much larger clone is found one base away.

This TCR derives from an adult in good health. The sequence links TRBV5-5 to TRBJ2-3; 7 central bases correspond to TRBD2. This specimen was peripheral blood, taken on day 0 of MenACWY control vaccination. CDR3 protein: CASSGTPTSSTDTQYF. The sequence in DNA is TGTGCCAGCAGCGGGACCCCGACTAGCTCCACAGATACGCAGTATTTT.